These 27 T cell receptor beta chains came from one sample sequenced in a study of Graves' ophthalmopathy and Graves' hyperthyroidism listed by TCRdb under 2018. Instrument used: Illumina HiSeq 2000. For repertoire sequencing, the TCR beta CDR3 regions were amplified from RNA transcripts. The first round of RT-PCR was done with HTBI primers and the Qiagen OneStep RT-PCR kit, and was followed by a second round of multiplex PCR, then size selection and purification. TCRdb ran its own pipeline on the public reads, namely fastp trimming at Q25 and MiXCR clone calling, and kept in-frame beta chains. Identical CDR3 protein sequences are pooled into one entry, listed with their most common genes and DNA. In this sample the table shows about 390,000 distinct CDR3 sequences, just over 15% of which occur a single time. Roughly 7% of the sample rests with the top ten. The source material was peripheral blood. The receptors stem from a woman aged 18-29 years with stable Graves' hyperthyroidism. Donor details come from another sample of the same person, matched by shared clones.

This clonotype has at least ten counts. V is TRBV12-3 or TRBV12-4 and J is TRBJ2-2; TRBD1 matches at 9 bases. This CDR3 has 13 amino acids. J gave up 7 bases and V 7 bases, and 4 bases lay outside the gene matches. The CDR3 DNA sequence: TGTGCCAGCATGGGGACAGGGCACGGGGAGCTGTTTTTT. It encodes CASMGTGHGELFF.

The chain recombines TRBV6-5 with TRBJ1-1, with TRBD1 matching over 9 bases. The J segment lost 7 bases and the V segment lost 4 bases, leaving 7 bases of the junction unmatched. CDR1 is MNHEY, CDR2 SVGAGI, per germline. CDR3 size: 14 residues. The chain's CDR3 is CASSCLGTGCEAFF. In nucleotides, the CDR3 is TGTGCCAGCAGTTGCCTCGGGACAGGGTGTGAAGCTTTCTTT.

This clonotype was observed many times. The CDR3 DNA reads as TGTGCCAGCAGCCAAGAGGGACGGAGCTACGAGCAGTACTTC. Protein product: CASSQEGRSYEQYF. This chain connects TRBV14 to TRBJ2-7; D is perhaps TRBD1 or TRBD2 (5 bases each). The V end lost 0 bases, the J end lost 3 bases, and 9 bases lay between the germline ends. This CDR3 region has 14 residues. Germline V gives CDR1 SGHDN, CDR2 FVKESK.

This clonotype was counted ten times or more. V gene TRBV28 combines with J gene TRBJ2-4; 8 positions match TRBD1. The CDR3 covers 11 residues. V lost 8 bases and J lost 8; bases outside the gene matches: 2. CDR1 and CDR2 (germline): MDHEN, SYDVKM. Here the CDR3 reads CASSGQDIQYF. The DNA for the CDR3 is TGTGCCAGCTCGGGACAGGACATTCAGTACTTC.

Remarks on this clonotype: Because the CDR3 is missing its conserved closing phenylalanine or tryptophan, this is likely a read error. The chain recombines TRBV7-8 with TRBJ1-2, with D possibly being TRBD1 (5 bases). The V gene lost 5 bases and the J gene lost 5 bases, with 15 bases spanning the gap. There are 14 residues in the CDR3. Germline assignment: CDR1 SGHVS and CDR2 FQNEAQ. CDR3 in amino acids: CASSLPGERYGYTL. In DNA form, the CDR3 reads TGTGCCAGCAGCCTACCGGGGGAAAGGTATGGCTACACCCTC.

This clonotype was observed many times. The chain employs TRBV20-1 and TRBJ2-7, with 9 bases lining up with TRBD2. This CDR3 contains 13 residues. Trimming took 6 bases from V and 5 from J; bases not matched to a gene: 8. The germline V gene has CDR1 DFQATT and CDR2 SNEGSKA (reference sequence). In DNA form, the CDR3 reads TGCAGTGCGACTCTAGCGGGGTTAAACGAGCAGTACTTC. It specifies CSATLAGLNEQYF.

The V gene is TRBV5-1, the J gene TRBJ2-5, with TRBD2 matching over 13 bases. Germline V gene data show CDR1 as SGHRS and CDR2 as YFSETQ. Germline trimming cut 0 bases from V and 3 bases from J; bases unmatched to any gene: 5. The CDR3 spans 17 residues. This CDR3 is CASSLELAGGLKETQYF. In DNA, the CDR3 is TGCGCCAGCAGCTTGGAACTAGCGGGGGGGCTAAAAGAGACCCAGTACTTC.

This clonotype was seen many times. The V call is TRBV2, the J call TRBJ2-2; possibly TRBD2 for D (7 bases). CDR1 and CDR2 from the germline V gene are SNHLY and FYNNEI. The CDR3 runs to 15 residues. Trimming pared 7 bases from V and 4 bases from J, leaving 16 bases between. The CDR3 nucleotides are TGTGCCAGCACATGGGGGGGGCTTACCACCGGGGAGCTGTTTTTT. Translation: CASTWGGLTTGELFF.

The chain is built from TRBV5-6 and TRBJ1-5; D perhaps matches TRBD1 (6 bases). The CDR3 runs to 13 residues. Trimming pared 4 bases from V and 5 bases from J, leaving 10 bases between. CDR1 SGHDT and CDR2 YYEEEE come from the germline V gene. CDR3 loop: CASSGGADQPQHF. The CDR3 nucleotides read TGTGCCAGCAGCGGGGGGGCGGATCAGCCCCAGCATTTT.

This chain joins TRBV6-1 and TRBJ1-6; D not resolved. The germline V gene encodes CDR1 MNHNS and CDR2 SASEGT. The CDR3 length is 16 residues. The V end lost 7 bases, the J end lost 2 bases, and 15 bases lay between the germline ends. The CDR3: CASTLSRNTYNSPLHF. The CDR3 coding sequence is TGTGCCAGCACTCTTTCCAGGAATACCTATAATTCACCCCTCCACTTT.

J is TRBJ2-7 and V is TRBV6-1; D remains unclear. Germline assignment: CDR1 MNHNS and CDR2 SASEGT. The CDR3 sequence is 12 residues long. Between the trimmed V and J ends, which lost 8 bases and 6 bases, there was a span of 14 bases. CDR3 residues: CASGLNPFEQYF. The CDR3 bases are TGTGCCAGCGGATTGAATCCTTTCGAGCAGTACTTC.

This clonotype was picked up many times. The chain carries TRBV20-1 and TRBJ1-1, with 11 bases lining up with TRBD1. Germline V gene sequence: CDR1 DFQATT, CDR2 SNEGSKA (reference sequence). Trimming took 5 bases from V and 2 from J; bases not matched to a gene: 7. The length of the CDR3 is 15 residues. The CDR3 spells CSAVGTGGTNTEAFF. CDR3 nucleotide sequence: TGCAGTGCTGTCGGGACAGGGGGAACCAACACTGAAGCTTTCTTT.

This clonotype has ten or more counts. The chain uses TRBV24-1 and TRBJ1-2; D unclear. The CDR3 is made up of 15 amino acids. V lost 4 bases, J lost 6 bases, and 17 bases lay in between. Germline V gene lookup returns CDR1 KGHDR and CDR2 SFDVKD. In nucleotides, the CDR3 is TGTGCCACCAGTGACTCTCCCACCCAAGGCCATGGCTACACCTTC. Amino acids: CATSDSPTQGHGYTF.

There are a few counts of this clonotype. A read error may produce the germline difference seen at one junction end. V gene TRBV28 combines with J gene TRBJ1-5; TRBD1 is a possible D gene (6 bases). Germline loops: CDR1 MDHEN, CDR2 SYDVKM. The CDR3 length is 15 residues. CDR3 amino acids: CASGNRALGNQPKHF. CDR3 nucleotides: TGTGCCAGCGGAAACAGGGCTTTGGGCAATCAGCCCAAGCATTTT.

At least ten counts were recorded for this clonotype. The rearrangement joins TRBV6-1 to TRBJ2-5, with TRBD2 matching 8 bases. The junction had 10 bases not matched to a gene; V was cut back by 6 bases and J by 4 bases. Germline lookup yields CDR1 MNHNS and CDR2 SASEGT. This CDR3 is built from 15 residues. The CDR3 is CASSPRGLDVETQYF. CDR3 nucleotides: TGTGCCAGCAGCCCCCGGGGACTAGATGTAGAGACCCAGTACTTC.

This clonotype was seen repeatedly, ten times or more. The V gene is TRBV10-3, the J gene TRBJ2-7, with D perhaps matching TRBD1 (6 bases). The CDR3 is 13 amino acids. Trimming removed 4 bases at V and 3 bases at J, with 10 bases between. Germline V gene data show CDR1 as ENHRY and CDR2 as SYGVKD. In DNA, the CDR3 is TGTGCCATCAGTGGGACAGACCTCTACGAGCAGTACTTC. Protein: CAISGTDLYEQYF.

The chain carries TRBV12-3 or TRBV12-4 and TRBJ2-5; tentatively, D is TRBD2 (5 bases). This CDR3 has 13 amino acids. V was shortened by 7 bases and J by 5 bases, with 14 bases between the two germline ends. The CDR3 spells CASTPGVGETQYF. CDR3 coding DNA: TGTGCCAGCACCCCCGGGGTTGGGGAGACCCAGTACTTC.

This clonotype was detected many times. The CDR3: CASRQPTDYGYTF. The CDR3 nucleotides are TGTGCCAGCAGACAGCCGACGGACTATGGCTACACCTTC. The chain recombines TRBV6-1 with TRBJ1-2; unclear D gene. The CDR3 runs to 13 residues. Between the trimmed V and J ends, which lost 6 bases and 3 bases, there was a span of 11 bases. Germline CDR1 reads MNHNS; CDR2 reads SASEGT.

This clonotype was found many times. CDR3 DNA sequence: TGTGCCAGCACTGGGGGGCAAGGTGAAGCTTTCTTT. It yields the protein CASTGGQGEAFF. The chain links TRBV6-1 to TRBJ1-1, with D tentatively TRBD1 (6 bases). This CDR3 has 12 residues. Per the germline V gene, CDR1 is MNHNS and CDR2 is SASEGT. Trimming cost V 7 bases and J 7 bases, with 13 bases left between them.

This clonotype showed up many times. The V call is TRBV19, the J call TRBJ1-1; possibly TRBD1 for D (5 bases). Germline CDR1 is LNHDA and CDR2 is SQIVND (reference sequence). This CDR3 spans 14 amino acids. V lost 6 bases and J 4 bases, leaving 15 bases between the germline ends. The CDR3 region is CASRDSGYSTEAFF. The CDR3 DNA is TGTGCCAGTAGGGACTCAGGGTATAGCACTGAAGCTTTCTTT.

This clonotype was seen repeatedly, ten times or more. The V call is TRBV19, the J call TRBJ1-2; 8 nucleotides line up with TRBD1. Germline assignment: CDR1 LNHDA and CDR2 SQIVND (reference sequence). CDR3 size: 15 residues. With 7 bases clipped from V and 4 bases from J, the junction kept 11 bases outside the gene matches. CDR3 region: CASNQDRAGSYGYTF. CDR3 in DNA: TGTGCCAGTAACCAGGACAGGGCGGGTAGCTATGGCTACACCTTC.

This clonotype was seen ten or more times. The chain employs TRBV12-3 or TRBV12-4 and TRBJ1-1, with D possibly being TRBD1 (5 bases). Trimming shortened V by 2 bases and J by 0 bases, and 13 bases separated the two germline ends. CDR3 length: 16 amino acids. CDR3 DNA: TGTGCCAGCAGTTTACACAGGCCCCTCATGAACACTGAAGCTTTCTTT. This gives the protein CASSLHRPLMNTEAFF.

This clonotype came up many times. The chain employs TRBV6-1 and TRBJ1-1; D unresolved. The CDR3 totals 13 residues. In germline, CDR1 is MNHNS, CDR2 SASEGT. V lost 6 bases and J 4 bases, leaving 12 bases between the germline ends. CDR3 in DNA: TGTGCCAGCAGCCTCGACCCAGGCACTGAAGCTTTCTTT. Residues: CASSLDPGTEAFF.

This clonotype was observed a few times. The chain has TRBV4-2 and TRBJ2-1; TRBD2 agrees at 10 bases. V lost 1 base, J lost 7 bases, and 4 bases stayed unmatched. Germline lookup yields CDR1 LGHNA and CDR2 YNFKEQ. The length of the CDR3 is 15 residues. The CDR3 nucleotides read TGTGCCAGCAGCCAAGTGGAGACTAGCGGGAATGAGCAGTTCTTC. Its protein is CASSQVETSGNEQFF.

The table lists this clonotype with a few counts. The rearrangement joins TRBV7-8 to TRBJ2-7, with 9 bases that match TRBD1. The length of the CDR3 is 14 residues. J lost 0 bases, V lost 5 bases, and 2 bases had no gene match. The germline V gene encodes CDR1 SGHVS and CDR2 FQNEAQ. The CDR3 coding sequence is TGTGCCAGCAGCCAACAGGGGGCCTCCTACGAGCAGTACTTC. Translated: CASSQQGASYEQYF.

V gene TRBV20-1 combines with J gene TRBJ2-5; TRBD2 matches 9 bases. The length of the CDR3 is 15 residues. The germline CDR1 and CDR2 sequences are DFQATT and SNEGSKA (reference sequence). The ends lost 5 bases at V and 4 bases at J; junction bases unmatched: 11. The CDR3 DNA is TGCAGTGCTCTATATAGCGGGGGATTACGAGAGACCCAGTACTTC. This encodes CSALYSGGLRETQYF.

The V gene is TRBV6-2 or TRBV6-3, the J gene TRBJ1-3; D call uncertain. CDR3 length equals 17 residues. V dropped 2 bases and J dropped 0 bases, with 14 bases sitting between them. Germline V lookup: CDR1 MNHEY, CDR2 SVGEGT. CDR3 DNA: TGTGCCAGCAGTTACGGACCGAGGACCTCCTCTGGAAACACCATATATTTT. It translates to CASSYGPRTSSGNTIYF.